This T cell receptor (beta chain) was profiled in a study of blood T cell repertoires in COVID-19. V was trimmed by 7 bases and J by 6 bases, leaving 19 bases between them. The germline gives CDR1 SGHTA, CDR2 FQGNSA. This CDR3 contains 15 residues. This clone was detected only a few times. Only in-frame clones appear in the TCRdb table, and some are missing; sequencing was by immunoSEQ multiplex PCR. The sample includes some 130,000 clones, about 72% of them seen just once. Sequences were obtained from peripheral blood. The chain is built from TRBV7-2 and TRBJ1-5, with D perhaps TRBD1 (6 bases). The receptor's source is a woman aged 65 to 85 with acute or convalescent COVID-19. CDR3: CASNNSTGWVQPQHF. The CDR3 DNA reads as TGTGCCAGCAACAATTCAACAGGGTGGGTTCAGCCCCAGCATTTT.